Sequencing of this TCR beta chain was carried out in a study of blood T cells in healthy people across ages. Trimming removed 6 bases from V and 3 bases from J; junction bases left unmatched: 2. The CDR3 covers 13 residues. The germline gives CDR1 MNHEY, CDR2 SVGEGT. PCR was performed a second time for about 6 to 11 cycles using a sample-barcoded 5' primer and a J-beta primer mix. A tag from a template-switch adaptor with 12 random nucleotides marked each cDNA molecule. TCRdb passed the 5' RACE reads through MiXCR, listing each CDR3 protein once. The sample yields fewer than 950,000 distinct CDR3 sequences, about 48% seen once. Healthy Russian Caucasian donors spanned ages roughly 6 to 100 years. Isolation recovered at least 6.5 million PBMCs from every sample. The extraction recovered at least 6 micrograms of total RNA per sample. This clonotype occurred once.

This rearrangement joins TRBV6-2 or TRBV6-3 to TRBJ2-3; 8 bases line up with TRBD1. The sequence came from a man aged 80 or over in good health. Sequencing was performed on blood. The CDR3 DNA reads as TGTGCCAGCAGAACAGGGGGAACAGATACGCAGTATTTT. It is translated as CASRTGGTDTQYF.